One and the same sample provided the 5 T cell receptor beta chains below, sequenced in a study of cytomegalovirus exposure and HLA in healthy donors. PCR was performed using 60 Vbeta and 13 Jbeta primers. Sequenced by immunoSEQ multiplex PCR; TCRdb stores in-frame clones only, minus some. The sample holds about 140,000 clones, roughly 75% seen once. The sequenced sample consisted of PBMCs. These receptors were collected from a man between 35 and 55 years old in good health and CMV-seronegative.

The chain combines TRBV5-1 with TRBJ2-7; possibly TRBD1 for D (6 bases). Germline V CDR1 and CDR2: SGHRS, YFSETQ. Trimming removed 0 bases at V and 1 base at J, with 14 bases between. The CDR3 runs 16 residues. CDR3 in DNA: TGCGCCAGCAGCTTGGCCGTAGGGACAAGGTCCTACGAGCAGTACTTC. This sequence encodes CASSLAVGTRSYEQYF.

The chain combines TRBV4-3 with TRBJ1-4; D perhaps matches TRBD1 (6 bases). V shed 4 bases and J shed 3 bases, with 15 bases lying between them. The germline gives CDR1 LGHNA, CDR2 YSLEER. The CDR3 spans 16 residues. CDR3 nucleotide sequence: TGCGCCAGCAGCCCCAAGGCAGGGGCGCCTAATGAAAAACTGTTTTTT. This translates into CASSPKAGAPNEKLFF.

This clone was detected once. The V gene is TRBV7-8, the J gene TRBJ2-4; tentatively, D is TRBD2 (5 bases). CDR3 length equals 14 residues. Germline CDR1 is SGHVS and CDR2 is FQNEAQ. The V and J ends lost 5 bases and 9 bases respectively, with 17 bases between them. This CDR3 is CASSPLRGFGIQYF. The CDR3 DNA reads TGTGCCAGCAGCCCCCTAAGAGGGTTTGGCATTCAGTACTTC.

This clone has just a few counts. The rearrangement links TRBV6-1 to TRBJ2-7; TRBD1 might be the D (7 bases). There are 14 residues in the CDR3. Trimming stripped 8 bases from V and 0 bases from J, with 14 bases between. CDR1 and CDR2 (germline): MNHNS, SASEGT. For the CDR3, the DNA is TGTGCCAGCGGAGGGGGCCCTAGCTCCTACGAGCAGTACTTC. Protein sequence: CASGGGPSSYEQYF.

The chain's CDR3 is CASMGGTNTGELFF. CDR3 in DNA: TGCGCCAGCATGGGGGGAACGAACACCGGGGAGCTGTTTTTT. The rearrangement links TRBV5-1 to TRBJ2-2; TRBD2 is a possible D gene (6 bases). Germline CDR1 SGHRS, CDR2 YFSETQ. V was cut by 6 bases and J by 0 bases, with 9 bases left in between. The CDR3 totals 14 residues. The full variable domain, with the rest looked up from reference TRBV5-1 and TRBJ2-2, is KAGVTQTPRYLIKTRGQQVTLSCSPISGHRSVSWYQQTPGQGLQFLFEYFSETQRNKGNFPGRFSGRQFSNSRSEMNVSTLELGDSALYLCASMGGTNTGELFFGEGSRLTVL.